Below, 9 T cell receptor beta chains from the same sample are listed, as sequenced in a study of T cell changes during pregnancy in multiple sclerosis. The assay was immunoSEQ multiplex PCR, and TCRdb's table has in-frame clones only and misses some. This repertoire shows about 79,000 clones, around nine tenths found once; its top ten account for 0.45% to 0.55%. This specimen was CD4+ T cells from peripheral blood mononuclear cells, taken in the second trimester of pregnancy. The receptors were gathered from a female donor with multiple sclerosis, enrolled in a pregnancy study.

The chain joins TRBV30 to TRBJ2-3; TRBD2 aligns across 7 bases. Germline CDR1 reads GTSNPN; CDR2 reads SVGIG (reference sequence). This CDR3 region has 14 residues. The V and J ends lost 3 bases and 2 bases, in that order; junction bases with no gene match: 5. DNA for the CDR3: TGTGCCTGGAGGGGACTAACCCACACAGATACGCAGTATTTT. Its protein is CAWRGLTHTDTQYF.

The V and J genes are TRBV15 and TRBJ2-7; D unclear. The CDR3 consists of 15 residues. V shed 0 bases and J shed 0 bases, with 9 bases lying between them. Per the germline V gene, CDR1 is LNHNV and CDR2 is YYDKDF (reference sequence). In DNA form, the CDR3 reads TGTGCCACCAGCAGAGATTCCACAAGCTCCTACGAGCAGTACTTC. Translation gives CATSRDSTSSYEQYF. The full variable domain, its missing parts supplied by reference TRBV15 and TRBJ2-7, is DAMVIQNPRYQVTQFGKPVTLSCSQTLNHNVMYWYQQKSSQAPKLLFHYYDKDFNNEADTPDNFQSRRPNTSFCFLDIRSPGLGDTAMYLCATSRDSTSSYEQYFGPGTRLTVT.

The CDR3 DNA sequence: TGTGCCAGCAGCTCCTATGGCAGCGCAGATACGCAGTATTTT. Residues: CASSSYGSADTQYF. The V call is TRBV7-6, the J call TRBJ2-3; D unclear. The ends were cut back, 4 bases at V and 4 bases at J, with 12 bases in the middle. The CDR3 is 14 residues long. The germline gives CDR1 SGHVS, CDR2 FNYEAQ.

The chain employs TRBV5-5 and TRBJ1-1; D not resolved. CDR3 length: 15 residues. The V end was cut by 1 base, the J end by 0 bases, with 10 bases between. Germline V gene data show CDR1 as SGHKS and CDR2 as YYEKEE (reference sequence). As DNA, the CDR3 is TGTGCCAGCAGCTTGTCCGGAGGAATGAACACTGAAGCTTTCTTT. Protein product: CASSLSGGMNTEAFF.

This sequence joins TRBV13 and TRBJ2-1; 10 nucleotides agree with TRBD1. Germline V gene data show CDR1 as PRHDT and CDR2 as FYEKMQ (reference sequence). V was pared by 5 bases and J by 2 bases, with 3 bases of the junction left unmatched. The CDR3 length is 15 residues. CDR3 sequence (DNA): TGTGCCAGCAGCCTCGGGACAGGGGCCTACAATGAGCAGTTCTTC. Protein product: CASSLGTGAYNEQFF.

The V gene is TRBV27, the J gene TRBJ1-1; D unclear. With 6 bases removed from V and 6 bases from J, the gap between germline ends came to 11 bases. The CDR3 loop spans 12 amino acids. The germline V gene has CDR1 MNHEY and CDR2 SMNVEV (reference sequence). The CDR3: CASRSQTSEAFF. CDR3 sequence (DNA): TGTGCCAGCAGGTCACAGACGTCTGAAGCTTTCTTT.

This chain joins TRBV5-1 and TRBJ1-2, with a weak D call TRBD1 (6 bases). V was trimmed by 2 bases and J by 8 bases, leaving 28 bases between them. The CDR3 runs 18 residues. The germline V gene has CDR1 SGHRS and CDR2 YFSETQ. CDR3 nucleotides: TGCGCCAGCAGCTTTGGTTTTGAAACGGGGGGCCCTCTCGGCGGCTACACCTTC. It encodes CASSFGFETGGPLGGYTF.

The DNA for the CDR3 is TGTGCCATCAGTTCCAGGGGGGAGGCAGATACGCAGTATTTT. Translated, it gives CAISSRGEADTQYF. The V and J genes are TRBV10-3 and TRBJ2-3; maybe TRBD1 (7 bases). The CDR3 extends over 14 amino acids. The germline gives CDR1 ENHRY, CDR2 SYGVKD. Trimming removed 5 bases at V and 4 bases at J, with 13 bases between.

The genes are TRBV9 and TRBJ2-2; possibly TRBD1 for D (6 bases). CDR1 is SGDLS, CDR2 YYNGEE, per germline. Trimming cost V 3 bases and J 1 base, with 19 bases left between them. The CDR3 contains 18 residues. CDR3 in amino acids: CASSGVTQGRGNTGELFF. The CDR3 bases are TGTGCCAGCAGCGGGGTCACACAGGGACGAGGGAACACCGGGGAGCTGTTTTTT.